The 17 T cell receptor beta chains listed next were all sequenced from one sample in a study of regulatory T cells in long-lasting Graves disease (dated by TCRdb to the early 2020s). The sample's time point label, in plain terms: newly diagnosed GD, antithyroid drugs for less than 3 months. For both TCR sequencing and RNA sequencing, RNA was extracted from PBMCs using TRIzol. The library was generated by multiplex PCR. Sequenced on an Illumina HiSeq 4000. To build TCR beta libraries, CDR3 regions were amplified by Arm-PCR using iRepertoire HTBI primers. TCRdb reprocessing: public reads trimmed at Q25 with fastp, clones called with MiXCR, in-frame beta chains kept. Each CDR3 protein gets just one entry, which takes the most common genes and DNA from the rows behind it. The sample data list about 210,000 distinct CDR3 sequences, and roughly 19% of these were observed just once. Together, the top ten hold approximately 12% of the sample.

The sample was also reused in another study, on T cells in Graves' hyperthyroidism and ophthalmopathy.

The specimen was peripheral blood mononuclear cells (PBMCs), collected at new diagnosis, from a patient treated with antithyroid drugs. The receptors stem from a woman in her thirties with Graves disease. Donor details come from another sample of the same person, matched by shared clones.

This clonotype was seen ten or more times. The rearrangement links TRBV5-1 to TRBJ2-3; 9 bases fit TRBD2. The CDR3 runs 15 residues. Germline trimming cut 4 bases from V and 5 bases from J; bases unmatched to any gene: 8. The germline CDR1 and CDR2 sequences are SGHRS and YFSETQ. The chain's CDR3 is CASSLLPAGGDTQYF. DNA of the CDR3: TGCGCCAGCAGCCTACTACCAGCGGGAGGAGATACGCAGTATTTT.

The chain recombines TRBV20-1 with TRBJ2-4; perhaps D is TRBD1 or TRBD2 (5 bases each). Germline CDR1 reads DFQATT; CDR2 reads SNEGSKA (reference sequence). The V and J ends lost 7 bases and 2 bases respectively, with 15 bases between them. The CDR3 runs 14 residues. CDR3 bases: TGCAGTGGGGGACCCCCGGGGACCAAAAACATTCAGTACTTC. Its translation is CSGGPPGTKNIQYF.

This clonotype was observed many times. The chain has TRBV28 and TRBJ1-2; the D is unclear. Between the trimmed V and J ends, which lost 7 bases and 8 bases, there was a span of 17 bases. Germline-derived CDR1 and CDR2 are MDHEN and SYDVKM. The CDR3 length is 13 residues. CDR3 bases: TGTGCCAGCACCTTGGACCCCGTGAGCGGCTACACCTTC. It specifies CASTLDPVSGYTF.

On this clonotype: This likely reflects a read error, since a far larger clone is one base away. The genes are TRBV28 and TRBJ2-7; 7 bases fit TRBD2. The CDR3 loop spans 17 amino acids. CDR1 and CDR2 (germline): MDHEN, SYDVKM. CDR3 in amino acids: CASSQDRGRGSRYERYF. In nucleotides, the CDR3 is TGTGCCAGCAGCCAAGATCGAGGGCGCGGGAGCCGGTACGAGCGGTACTTC.

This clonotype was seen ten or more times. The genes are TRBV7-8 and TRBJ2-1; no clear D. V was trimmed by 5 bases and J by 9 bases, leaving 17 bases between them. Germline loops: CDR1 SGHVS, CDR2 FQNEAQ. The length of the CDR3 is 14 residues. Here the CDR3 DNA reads TGTGCCAGCAGCCTGCTCGGCGCCAAGTCTGAGCAGTTCTTC. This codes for CASSLLGAKSEQFF. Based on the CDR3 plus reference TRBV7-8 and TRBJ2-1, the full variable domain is GAGVSQSPRYKVAKRGQDVALRCDPISGHVSLFWYQQALGQGPEFLTYFQNEAQLDKSGLPSDRFFAERPEGSVSTLKIQRTQQEDSAVYLCASSLLGAKSEQFFGPGTRLTVL.

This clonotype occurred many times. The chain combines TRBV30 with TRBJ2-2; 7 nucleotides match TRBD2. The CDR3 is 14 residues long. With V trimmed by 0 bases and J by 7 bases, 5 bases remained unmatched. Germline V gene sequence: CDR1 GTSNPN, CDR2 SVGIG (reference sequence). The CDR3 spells CAWSVRLADGELFF. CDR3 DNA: TGTGCCTGGAGTGTAAGGCTAGCGGACGGGGAGCTGTTTTTT.

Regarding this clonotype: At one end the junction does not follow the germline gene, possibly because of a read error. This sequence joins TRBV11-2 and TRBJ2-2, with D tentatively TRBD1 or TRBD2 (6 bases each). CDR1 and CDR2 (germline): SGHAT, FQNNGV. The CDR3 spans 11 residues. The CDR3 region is CASWGAGELSF. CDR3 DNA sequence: TGTGCCAGCTGGGGGGCCGGGGAGCTGTCTTTT.

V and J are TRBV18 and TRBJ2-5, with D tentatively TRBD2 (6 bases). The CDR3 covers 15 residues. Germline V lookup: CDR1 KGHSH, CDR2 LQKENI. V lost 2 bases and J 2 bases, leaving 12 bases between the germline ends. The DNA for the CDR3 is TGTGCCAGCTCACCAGCGGGATATTGGCAAGAGACCCAGTACTTC. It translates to CASSPAGYWQETQYF.

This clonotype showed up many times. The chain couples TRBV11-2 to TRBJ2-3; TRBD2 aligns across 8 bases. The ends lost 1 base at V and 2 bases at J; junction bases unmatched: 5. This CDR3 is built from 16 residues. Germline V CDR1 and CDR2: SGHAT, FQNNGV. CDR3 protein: CASSLAGGGFTDTQYF. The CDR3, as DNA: TGTGCCAGCAGCTTAGCGGGCGGGGGGTTCACAGATACGCAGTATTTT.

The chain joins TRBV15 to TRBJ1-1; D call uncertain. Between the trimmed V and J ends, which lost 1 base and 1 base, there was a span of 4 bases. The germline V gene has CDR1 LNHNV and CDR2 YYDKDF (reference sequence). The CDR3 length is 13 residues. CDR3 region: CATSRVGNTEAFF. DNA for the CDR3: TGTGCCACCAGCAGAGTCGGGAACACTGAAGCTTTCTTT. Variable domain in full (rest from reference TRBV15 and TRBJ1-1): DAMVIQNPRYQVTQFGKPVTLSCSQTLNHNVMYWYQQKSSQAPKLLFHYYDKDFNNEADTPDNFQSRRPNTSFCFLDIRSPGLGDTAMYLCATSRVGNTEAFFGQGTRLTVV.

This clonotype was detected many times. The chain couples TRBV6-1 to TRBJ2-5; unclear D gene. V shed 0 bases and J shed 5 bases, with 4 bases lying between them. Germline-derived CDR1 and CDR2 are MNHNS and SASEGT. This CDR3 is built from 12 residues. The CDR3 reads CASSEARETQYF. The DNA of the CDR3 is TGTGCCAGCAGTGAAGCGAGGGAGACCCAGTACTTC.

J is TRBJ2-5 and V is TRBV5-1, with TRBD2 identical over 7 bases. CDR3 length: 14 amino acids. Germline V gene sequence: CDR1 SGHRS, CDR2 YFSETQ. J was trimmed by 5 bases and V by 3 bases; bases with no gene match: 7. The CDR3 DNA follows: TGCGCCAGCAGCTGGGGGGGGGGATTGGAGACCCAGTACTTC. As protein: CASSWGGGLETQYF.

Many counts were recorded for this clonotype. The CDR3 here is CSVRTGNYGYTF. In nucleotides, the CDR3 is TGCAGCGTTCGGACAGGAAACTATGGCTACACCTTC. The J gene is TRBJ1-2, the V gene TRBV29-1; 7 bases are shared with TRBD1. J gave up 2 bases and V 5 bases, and 2 bases lay outside the gene matches. This CDR3 contains 12 residues. CDR1 SQVTM and CDR2 ANQGSEA come from the germline V gene.

This chain's CDR3 is CASSLAHLDSDEETQYF. DNA for the CDR3: TGTGCCAGCAGTTTAGCCCACCTGGACAGTGACGAAGAGACCCAGTACTTC. J is TRBJ2-5 and V is TRBV28, with a weak D call TRBD1 (6 bases). Germline CDR1 is MDHEN and CDR2 is SYDVKM. V was pared by 2 bases and J by 3 bases, with 19 bases between. CDR3 length: 17 residues.

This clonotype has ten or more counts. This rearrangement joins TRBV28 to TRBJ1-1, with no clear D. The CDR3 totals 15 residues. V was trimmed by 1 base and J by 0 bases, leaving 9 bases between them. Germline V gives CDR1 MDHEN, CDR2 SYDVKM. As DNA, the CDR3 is TGTGCCAGCAGTTTATACAAGATCATGAACACTGAAGCTTTCTTT. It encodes CASSLYKIMNTEAFF.

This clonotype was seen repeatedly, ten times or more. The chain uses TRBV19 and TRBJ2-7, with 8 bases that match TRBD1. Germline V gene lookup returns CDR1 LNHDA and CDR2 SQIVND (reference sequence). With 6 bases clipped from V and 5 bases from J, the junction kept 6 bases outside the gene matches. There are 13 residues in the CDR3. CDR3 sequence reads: CASRGRGLNEQYF. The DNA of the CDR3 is TGTGCCAGTAGAGGCAGGGGGCTCAACGAGCAGTACTTC.

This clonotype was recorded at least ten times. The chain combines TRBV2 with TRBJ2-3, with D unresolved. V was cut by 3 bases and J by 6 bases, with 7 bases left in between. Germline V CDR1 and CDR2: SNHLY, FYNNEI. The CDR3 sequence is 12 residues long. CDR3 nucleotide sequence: TGTGCCAGCAGTGAGAGCGCCGATACGCAGTATTTT. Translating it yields CASSESADTQYF.